These 10 T cell receptor beta chains were all obtained from the same sample, sequenced in a study of CD8+ T cells in alopecia areata. The treatment here: oral pan-JAK inhibitor, 5-10 mg twice daily. Following extraction, RNA underwent reverse transcription to cDNA, which served as the sequencing template. Data came from immunoSEQ multiplex PCR; TCRdb stores just in-frame clones and leaves some out. The sample has some 42,000 clones, around 90% seen once. The sequenced sample was CD8+ T cells sorted from blood, obtained at week 24, from a patient treated with tofacitinib. Receptors originate from a human donor with alopecia areata.

This chain joins TRBV7-8 and TRBJ2-1, with unresolved D. Per germline, CDR1 SGHVS and CDR2 FQNEAQ. V lost 2 bases, J lost 0 bases, and 11 bases lay in between. This CDR3 has 16 amino acids. This CDR3 reads CASSLHGATSYNEQFF. Written as DNA, the CDR3 is TGTGCCAGCAGCTTACACGGTGCCACCTCCTACAATGAGCAGTTCTTC.

V and J are TRBV15 and TRBJ2-3; perhaps D is TRBD1 or TRBD2 (6 bases each). The germline CDR1 and CDR2 sequences are LNHNV and YYDKDF (reference sequence). Trimming stripped 5 bases from V and 2 bases from J, with 14 bases between. This CDR3 is built from 15 residues. CDR3 coding DNA: TGTGCCACCAGCGGGGGCGGGACTGACACAGATACGCAGTATTTT. Protein product: CATSGGGTDTDTQYF.

The chain links TRBV27 to TRBJ2-5; TRBD1 matches 8 bases. Trimming took 6 bases from V and 4 from J; bases not matched to a gene: 13. The length of the CDR3 is 16 residues. CDR1 is MNHEY, CDR2 SMNVEV, per germline (reference sequence). CDR3 in DNA: TGTGCCAGCAGCTTAACAGGACAGGGTCGCGTAGAGACCCAGTACTTC. Protein product: CASSLTGQGRVETQYF.

V gene TRBV29-1 combines with J gene TRBJ2-2; tentatively, D is TRBD2 (5 bases). V was trimmed by 0 bases and J by 5 bases, leaving 10 bases between them. The CDR3 totals 14 residues. Germline V lookup: CDR1 SQVTM, CDR2 ANQGSEA. In nucleotides, the CDR3 is TGCAGCGTTGAAGACGAGAGGGATACCGGGGAGCTGTTTTTT. Translating gives CSVEDERDTGELFF.

The chain joins TRBV7-9 to TRBJ2-7, with a tentative D call TRBD2 (6 bases). There are 16 residues in the CDR3. Germline V gene lookup returns CDR1 SEHNR and CDR2 FQNEAQ (reference sequence). The V end was cut by 1 base, the J end by 0 bases, with 13 bases between. In DNA, the CDR3 is TGTGCCAGCAGCTTAGGGAGCGGGCGATTCTCCTACGAGCAGTACTTC. The encoded protein is CASSLGSGRFSYEQYF. Drawing the rest from reference TRBV7-9 and TRBJ2-7, the complete variable domain is DTGVSQNPRHKITKRGQNVTFRCDPISEHNRLYWYRQTLGQGPEFLTYFQNEAQLEKSRLLSDRFSAERPKGSFSTLEIQRTEQGDSAMYLCASSLGSGRFSYEQYFGPGTRLTVT.

Turning to this clone: A junction end diverges from the germline sequence, so it may reflect a read error. The rearrangement joins TRBV7-9 to TRBJ2-5; TRBD2 is a possible D gene (6 bases). Per the germline V gene, CDR1 is SEHNR and CDR2 is FQNEAQ (reference sequence). The CDR3 consists of 10 residues. The CDR3 loop reads CASSRDWMDF. CDR3 nucleotides: TGTGCCAGCAGCCGGGACTGGATGGACTTC.

V gene TRBV4-1 combines with J gene TRBJ2-1; 7 nucleotides agree with TRBD2. The CDR3 runs 14 residues. The germline gives CDR1 MGHRA, CDR2 YSYEKL. Trimming at V came to 5 bases and at J to 1 base, leaving 2 bases not matched to a gene. CDR3 sequence: CASSGGVSYNEQFF. In DNA, the CDR3 is TGCGCCAGCAGCGGGGGGGTGTCCTACAATGAGCAGTTCTTC.

V is TRBV30 and J is TRBJ2-1, with 9 bases identical to TRBD2. V was pared by 2 bases and J by 7 bases, with 6 bases of the junction left unmatched. In germline, CDR1 is GTSNPN, CDR2 SVGIG (reference sequence). This CDR3 comprises 14 residues. Here the CDR3 DNA reads TGTGCCTGGAGTCCTCGCGGGGGGGTAAATGAGCAGTTCTTC. Translation gives CAWSPRGGVNEQFF. Filled out from reference TRBV30 and TRBJ2-1, the complete variable domain reads SQTIHQWPATLVQPVGSPLSLECTVEGTSNPNLYWYRQAAGRGLQLLFYSVGIGQISSEVPQNLSASRPQDRQFILSSKKLLLSDSGFYLCAWSPRGGVNEQFFGPGTRLTVL.

V and J are TRBV10-3 and TRBJ2-5; the D gene is possibly TRBD1 (5 bases). Between the trimmed V and J ends, which lost 2 bases and 0 bases, there was a span of 13 bases. Germline CDR1 reads ENHRY; CDR2 reads SYGVKD. This CDR3 spans 16 amino acids. CDR3 sequence: CAISELPRTNQETQYF. CDR3 coding DNA: TGTGCCATCAGTGAGCTTCCTCGGACAAACCAAGAGACCCAGTACTTC.

This sequence joins TRBV29-1 and TRBJ2-5; 7 positions match TRBD1. Germline V gene sequence: CDR1 SQVTM, CDR2 ANQGSEA. The V and J ends lost 5 bases and 3 bases, in that order; junction bases with no gene match: 3. CDR3 length equals 12 residues. The CDR3 here is CSVTGDEETQYF. DNA of the CDR3: TGCAGCGTTACAGGGGACGAAGAGACCCAGTACTTC.